Reported below is one T cell receptor beta chain. Germline loops: CDR1 DFQATT, CDR2 SNEGSKA (reference sequence). The V end lost 5 bases, the J end lost 2 bases, and 10 bases lay between the germline ends. This CDR3 comprises 12 residues. These data originate in a study of blood T cells in healthy people across ages. The use of a sample-barcoded 5' primer and a J-beta primer mix characterized a second PCR of about 7 to 12 cycles. TCRdb fed the 5' RACE reads into MiXCR, producing one record per CDR3 protein. In the table there are 650,000 to 1,000,000 distinct CDR3 sequences, 46% of which are singletons.

Sequencing used blood. The chain carries TRBV20-1 and TRBJ2-7; a possible D gene is TRBD1 (5 bases). This TCR was sampled from a man older than 75 in good health. In DNA, the CDR3 is TGCAGTGCTGGACAAGTTACCTACGAGCAGTACTTC. Its translation: CSAGQVTYEQYF.